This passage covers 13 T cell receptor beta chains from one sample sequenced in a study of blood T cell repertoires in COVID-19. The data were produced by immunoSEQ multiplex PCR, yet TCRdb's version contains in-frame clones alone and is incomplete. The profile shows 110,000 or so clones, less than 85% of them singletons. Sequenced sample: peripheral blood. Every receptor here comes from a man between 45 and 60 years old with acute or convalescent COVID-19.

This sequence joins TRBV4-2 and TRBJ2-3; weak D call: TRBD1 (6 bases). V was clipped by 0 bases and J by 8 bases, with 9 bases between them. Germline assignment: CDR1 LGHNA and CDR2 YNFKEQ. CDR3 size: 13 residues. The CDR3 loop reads CASSQEGAGTQYF. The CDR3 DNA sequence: TGTGCCAGCAGCCAAGAGGGGGCAGGTACGCAGTATTTT.

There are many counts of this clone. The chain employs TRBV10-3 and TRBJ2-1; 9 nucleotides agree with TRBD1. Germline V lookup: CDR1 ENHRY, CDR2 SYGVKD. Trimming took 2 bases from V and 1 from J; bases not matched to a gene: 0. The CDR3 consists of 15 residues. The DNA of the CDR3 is TGTGCCATCAGTGAGGACAGGGGGTCCTACAATGAGCAGTTCTTC. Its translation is CAISEDRGSYNEQFF.

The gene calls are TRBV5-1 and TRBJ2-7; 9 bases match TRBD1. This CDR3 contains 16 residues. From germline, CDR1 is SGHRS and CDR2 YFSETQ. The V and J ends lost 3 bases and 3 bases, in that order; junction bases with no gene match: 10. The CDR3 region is CASSSGSPGQGYEQYF. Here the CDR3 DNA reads TGCGCCAGCAGCTCCGGCTCGCCGGGACAGGGCTACGAGCAGTACTTC.

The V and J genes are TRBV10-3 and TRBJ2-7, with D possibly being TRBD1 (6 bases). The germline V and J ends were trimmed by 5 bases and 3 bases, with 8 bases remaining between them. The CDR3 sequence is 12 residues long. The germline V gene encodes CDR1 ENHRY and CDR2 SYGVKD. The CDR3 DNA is TGTGCCATCAGTTTACAGGGCTACGAGCAGTACTTC. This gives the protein CAISLQGYEQYF.

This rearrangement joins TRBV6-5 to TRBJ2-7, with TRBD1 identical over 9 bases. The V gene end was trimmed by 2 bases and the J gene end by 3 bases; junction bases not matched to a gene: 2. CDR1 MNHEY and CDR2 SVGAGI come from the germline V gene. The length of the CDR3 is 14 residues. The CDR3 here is CASSYGQGFYEQYF. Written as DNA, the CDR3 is TGTGCCAGCAGTTACGGACAGGGGTTCTACGAGCAGTACTTC.

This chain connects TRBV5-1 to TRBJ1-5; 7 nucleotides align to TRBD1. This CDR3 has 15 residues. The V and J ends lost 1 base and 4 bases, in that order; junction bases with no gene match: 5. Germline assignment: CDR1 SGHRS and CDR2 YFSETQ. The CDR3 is CASSLSEGANQPQHF. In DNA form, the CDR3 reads TGCGCCAGCAGCTTGTCGGAGGGGGCTAATCAGCCCCAGCATTTT.

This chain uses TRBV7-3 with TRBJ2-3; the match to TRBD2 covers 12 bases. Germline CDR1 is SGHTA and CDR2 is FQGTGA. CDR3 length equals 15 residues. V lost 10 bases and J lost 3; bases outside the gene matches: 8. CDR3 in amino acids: CATSLAGGETDTQYF. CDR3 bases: TGTGCCACGAGTCTAGCGGGAGGGGAGACAGATACGCAGTATTTT.

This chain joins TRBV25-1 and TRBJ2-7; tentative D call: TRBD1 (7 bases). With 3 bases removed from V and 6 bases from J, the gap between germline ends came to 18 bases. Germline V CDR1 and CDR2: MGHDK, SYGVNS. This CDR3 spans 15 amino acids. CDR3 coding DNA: TGTGCCAGCAGTGACCCAACGGAGGGGGCGGGCGAGCAGTACTTC. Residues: CASSDPTEGAGEQYF.

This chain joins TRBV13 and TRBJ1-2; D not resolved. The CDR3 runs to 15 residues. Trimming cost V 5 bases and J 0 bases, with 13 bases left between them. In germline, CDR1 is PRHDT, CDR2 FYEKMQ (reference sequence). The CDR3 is CASSHRPPPNYGYTF. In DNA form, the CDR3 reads TGTGCCAGCAGCCACAGACCGCCCCCTAACTATGGCTACACCTTC. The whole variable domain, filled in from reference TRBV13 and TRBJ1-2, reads AAGVIQSPRHLIKEKRETATLKCYPIPRHDTVYWYQQGPGQDPQFLISFYEKMQSDKGSIPDRFSAQQFSDYHSELNMSSLELGDSALYFCASSHRPPPNYGYTFGSGTRLTVV.

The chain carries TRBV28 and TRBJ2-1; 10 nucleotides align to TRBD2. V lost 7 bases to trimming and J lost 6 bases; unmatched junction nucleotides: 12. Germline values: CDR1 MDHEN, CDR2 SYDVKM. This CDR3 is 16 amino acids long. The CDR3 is CASMGSEAGGGNEQFF. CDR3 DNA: TGTGCCAGCATGGGGTCGGAAGCGGGAGGGGGCAATGAGCAGTTCTTC.

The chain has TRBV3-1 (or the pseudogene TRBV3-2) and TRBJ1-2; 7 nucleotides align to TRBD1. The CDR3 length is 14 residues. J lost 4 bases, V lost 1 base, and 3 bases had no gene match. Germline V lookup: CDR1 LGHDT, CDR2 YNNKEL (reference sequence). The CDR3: CASSQGTGGYGYTF. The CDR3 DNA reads TGTGCCAGCAGCCAAGGGACAGGTGGCTATGGCTACACCTTC.

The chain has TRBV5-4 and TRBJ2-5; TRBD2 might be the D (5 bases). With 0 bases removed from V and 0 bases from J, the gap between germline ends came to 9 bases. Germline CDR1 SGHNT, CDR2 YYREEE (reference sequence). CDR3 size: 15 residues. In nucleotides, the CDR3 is TGTGCCAGCAGCTTGGGAGGCGGGTACCAAGAGACCCAGTACTTC. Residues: CASSLGGGYQETQYF.

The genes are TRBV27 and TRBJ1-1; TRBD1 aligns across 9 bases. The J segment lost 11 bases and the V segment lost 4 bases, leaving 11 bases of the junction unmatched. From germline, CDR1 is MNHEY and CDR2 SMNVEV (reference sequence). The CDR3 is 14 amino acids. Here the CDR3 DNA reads TGTGCCAGCAGTTCCCCCGGGACAGGGTTTGTGGCTTTCTTT. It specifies CASSSPGTGFVAFF.